The 22 T cell receptor beta chains below all came from one sample that was sequenced in a study of T cell repertoires in cytomegalovirus infection (dated by TCRdb to between 2018 and 2021). TCRdb shows the sequencer as Illumina HiSeq 1500. The raw public data were reprocessed by TCRdb itself: fastp quality trimming at Q25, MiXCR clonotype calling, in-frame beta chains only. Each record represents a unique CDR3 protein, reported with the most common genes and DNA among its rows. The sample table shows around 340,000 distinct CDR3 sequences, and 25% to 30% are seen once. The ten largest clones represent 20% of the sample. No antigen is known for these receptors. The sample's treatment or condition label, in plain terms: in vitro stimulation with specific CMV peptide epitopes to enrich CMV-specific T cells. This specimen consisted of cultured PBMCs, obtained from culture after CMV antigen stimulation. The receptors here all came from a human donor in good health (CMV status not recorded). Some clones in this sample may be carry-over from other donors' samples.

The J gene is TRBJ1-5, the V gene TRBV4-1, with D unresolved. Germline CDR1 is MGHRA and CDR2 is YSYEKL. V lost 4 bases and J 4 bases, leaving 11 bases between the germline ends. The CDR3 consists of 14 residues. The CDR3 DNA is TGCGCCAGCAGCCCCGGGGAGCTAAATCAGCCCCAGCATTTT. Translated: CASSPGELNQPQHF.

The chain links TRBV7-2 to TRBJ2-5; D is unresolved. This CDR3 is built from 13 residues. Trimming took off 3 bases at V and 2 bases at J, with 7 bases between the two ends. Germline-derived CDR1 and CDR2 are SGHTA and FQGNSA. For the CDR3, the DNA is TGTGCCAGCAGCTTGTACGAGCAAGAGACCCAGTACTTC. Protein: CASSLYEQETQYF.

The chain joins TRBV12-3 or TRBV12-4 to TRBJ1-2, with D perhaps TRBD1 (6 bases). Deletions cut 2 bases from V and 0 bases from J, with 31 bases between. The CDR3 has 22 amino acids. The CDR3 loop reads CASSLSSFRAAENRDSNYGYTF. The CDR3 DNA is TGTGCCAGCAGTTTAAGTTCGTTTCGGGCTGCTGAAAACAGGGATTCTAACTATGGCTACACCTTC.

V gene TRBV20-1 combines with J gene TRBJ2-7; D is ambiguous. This CDR3 has 14 residues. From germline, CDR1 is DFQATT and CDR2 SNEGSKA (reference sequence). CDR3 residues: CSAGKGWDSYEQYF. CDR3 nucleotide sequence: TGCAGCGCCGGTAAAGGGTGGGACTCCTACGAGCAGTACTTC.

This chain joins TRBV6-6 and TRBJ2-7; D possibly corresponds to TRBD1 (6 bases). Germline-derived CDR1 and CDR2 are MNHNY and SVGAGI (reference sequence). CDR3 length: 16 amino acids. Trimming left V 0 bases short and J 2 bases short, with 14 bases between. The CDR3 coding sequence is TGTGCCAGCAGTTACTCGTATCCGGGGACACCCTACGAGCAGTACTTC. Residues: CASSYSYPGTPYEQYF.

V usage is TRBV11-2 and J usage is TRBJ2-1, with 7 positions matching TRBD2. The germline CDR1 and CDR2 sequences are SGHAT and FQNNGV. Unmatched junction bases numbered 14, after V lost 7 bases and J lost 5 bases. The CDR3 length is 16 residues. CDR3: CASTPLGLVYHNEQFF. CDR3 nucleotide sequence: TGTGCCAGCACCCCGTTAGGACTAGTTTACCACAATGAGCAGTTCTTC.

The rearrangement uses TRBV7-2 and TRBJ2-4; TRBD2 agrees at 11 bases. The CDR3 length is 15 residues. Germline trimming cut 6 bases from V and 9 bases from J; bases unmatched to any gene: 10. Germline V gives CDR1 SGHTA, CDR2 FQGNSA. DNA of the CDR3: TGTGCCAGCAGTTTTAGCGGGGGGGCCGGGAGCATTCAGTACTTC. Protein: CASSFSGGAGSIQYF. Together with reference TRBV7-2 and TRBJ2-4, the CDR3 gives the full variable domain: GAGVSQSPSNKVTEKGKDVELRCDPISGHTALYWYRQSLGQGLEFLIYFQGNSAPDKSGLPSDRFSAERTGGSVSTLTIQRTQQEDSAVYLCASSFSGGAGSIQYFGAGTRLSVL.

This clonotype was observed at least ten times. The chain recombines TRBV19 with TRBJ2-3, with TRBD2 identical over 9 bases. CDR3 length: 16 residues. With V trimmed by 1 base and J by 6 bases, 8 bases remained unmatched. Germline V gene data show CDR1 as LNHDA and CDR2 as SQIVND (reference sequence). The CDR3 DNA reads as TGTGCCAGTAGTATAGTTGGTAGCGGGAGTCATGATACGCAGTATTTT. It specifies CASSIVGSGSHDTQYF.

V is TRBV6-6 and J is TRBJ1-2, with a weak D call TRBD1 (6 bases). V was clipped by 7 bases and J by 7 bases, with 19 bases between them. The CDR3 is 14 residues long. The germline CDR1 and CDR2 sequences are MNHNY and SVGAGI (reference sequence). The CDR3 DNA reads as TGTGCCAGCACCAAGGAGGGGGGGAGGGGTGGCTACACCTTC. This sequence encodes CASTKEGGRGGYTF.

In this sample, this clonotype turned up a few times. V gene TRBV19 combines with J gene TRBJ2-7; TRBD1 agrees at 7 bases. The CDR3 loop spans 16 amino acids. Germline lookup yields CDR1 LNHDA and CDR2 SQIVND (reference sequence). V lost 2 bases to trimming and J lost 0 bases; unmatched junction nucleotides: 7. CDR3 bases: TGTGCCAGTAGTATAAGCCTACAGGGGTCCTCCTACGAGCAGTACTTC. The encoded protein is CASSISLQGSSYEQYF.

This chain connects TRBV27 to TRBJ2-2; 16 positions agree with TRBD2. V shed 7 bases and J 7 bases; nucleotides not matched to a gene: 12. In germline, CDR1 is MNHEY, CDR2 SMNVEV (reference sequence). The CDR3 is 18 amino acids. The CDR3 here is CASTMGLAGGPRGGELFF. DNA of the CDR3: TGTGCCAGCACCATGGGACTAGCGGGAGGGCCCAGGGGCGGGGAGCTGTTTTTT.

The chain couples TRBV6-4 to TRBJ1-2; no clear D. Trimming left V 6 bases short and J 8 bases short, with 19 bases between. The germline gives CDR1 MRHNA, CDR2 SNTAGT. This CDR3 region has 14 residues. CDR3 region: CASSPQNRVGGYTF. For the CDR3, the DNA is TGTGCCAGCAGCCCTCAAAATCGCGTGGGGGGCTACACCTTC.

This clonotype has just a few counts. The CDR3 nucleotides are TGTGCCAGCAGTTACCACCCCGGAAAGCCGAACAATGAGCAGTTCTTC. The encoded protein is CASSYHPGKPNNEQFF. The chain employs TRBV6-2 or TRBV6-3 and TRBJ2-1; D is undetermined. V lost 2 bases, J lost 5 bases, and 16 bases lay in between. CDR1 and CDR2 from the germline V gene are MNHEY and SVGEGT. CDR3 length: 16 residues.

This clonotype has more than one count but fewer than ten. The gene calls are TRBV20-1 and TRBJ2-1; 7 nucleotides line up with TRBD2. The germline gives CDR1 DFQATT, CDR2 SNEGSKA (reference sequence). This CDR3 has 21 amino acids. The junction had 20 bases not matched to a gene; V was cut back by 0 bases and J by 0 bases. The CDR3 DNA reads as TGCAGTGCTAGAGAAGTACGGCTAGCGGATCTATACTTCAGCTCCTACAATGAGCAGTTCTTC. Amino acid sequence: CSAREVRLADLYFSSYNEQFF.

The V gene is TRBV28, the J gene TRBJ2-5; tentatively, D is TRBD2 (6 bases). Trimming left V 3 bases short and J 1 base short, with 12 bases between. Germline values: CDR1 MDHEN, CDR2 SYDVKM. This CDR3 is built from 15 residues. Written as DNA, the CDR3 is TGTGCCAGCAGTTTGTTCGGGGGTCCCCAAGAGACCCAGTACTTC. Translating it yields CASSLFGGPQETQYF.

The chain employs TRBV7-3 and TRBJ2-6; 8 bases map to TRBD1. Germline trimming cut 5 bases from V and 3 bases from J; bases unmatched to any gene: 6. The CDR3 extends over 16 amino acids. Germline CDR1 reads SGHTA; CDR2 reads FQGTGA. The CDR3 DNA reads as TGTGCCAGCAGCCCAACAGGGGGGAGTGGGGCCAACGTCCTGACTTTC. The encoded protein is CASSPTGGSGANVLTF. The complete variable domain, with remaining parts taken from reference TRBV7-3 and TRBJ2-6, reads GAGVSQTPSNKVTEKGKYVELRCDPISGHTALYWYRQSLGQGPEFLIYFQGTGAADDSGLPNDRFFAVRPEGSVSTLKIQRTERGDSAVYLCASSPTGGSGANVLTFGAGSRLTVL.

This clonotype has a count of ten or more. The rearrangement joins TRBV7-6 to TRBJ1-1, with 7 bases lining up with TRBD1. Germline V gene lookup returns CDR1 SGHVS and CDR2 FNYEAQ. V dropped 4 bases and J dropped 1; count of bases not matched to a gene: 3. The CDR3 length is 14 residues. DNA for the CDR3: TGTGCCAGCAGCTCCCGGACAGGGAACACTGAAGCTTTCTTT. This encodes CASSSRTGNTEAFF. Using reference TRBV7-6 and TRBJ1-1 for the parts outside the CDR3, the full variable domain is GAGVSQSPRYKVTKRGQDVALRCDPISGHVSLYWYRQALGQGPEFLTYFNYEAQQDKSGLPNDRFSAERPEGSISTLTIQRTEQRDSAMYRCASSSRTGNTEAFFGQGTRLTVV.

This clonotype came up a few times. V is TRBV7-8 and J is TRBJ1-1, with 7 bases identical to TRBD1. CDR1 SGHVS and CDR2 FQNEAQ come from the germline V gene. The CDR3 runs 12 residues. The ends lost 1 base at V and 11 bases at J; junction bases unmatched: 4. The CDR3, as DNA: TGTGCCAGCAGCTTAGGACAGGGTTGGGCTTTCTTT. It translates to CASSLGQGWAFF. Looking up the rest from reference TRBV7-8 and TRBJ1-1 gives the full variable domain: GAGVSQSPRYKVAKRGQDVALRCDPISGHVSLFWYQQALGQGPEFLTYFQNEAQLDKSGLPSDRFFAERPEGSVSTLKIQRTQQEDSAVYLCASSLGQGWAFFGQGTRLTVV.

A few counts support this clonotype. V gene TRBV10-3 combines with J gene TRBJ2-1; 8 nucleotides align to TRBD1. Looked up from germline, CDR1 is ENHRY and CDR2 is SYGVKD. Trimming at V came to 0 bases and at J to 7 bases, leaving 11 bases not matched to a gene. This CDR3 spans 17 amino acids. Here the CDR3 reads CAISESEGQGAGNEQFF. For the CDR3, the DNA is TGTGCCATCAGTGAGTCGGAGGGGCAGGGGGCCGGTAATGAGCAGTTCTTC.

The chain uses TRBV4-1 and TRBJ2-2; 10 bases are a match to TRBD2. The V segment lost 5 bases and the J segment 2 bases; nucleotides outside the gene matches: 11. This CDR3 spans 18 amino acids. CDR1 is MGHRA, CDR2 YSYEKL, per germline. In nucleotides, the CDR3 is TGCGCCAGCAGCTCAAGACATAGCGGGAGGTCAAACACCGGGGAGCTGTTTTTT. Translating gives CASSSRHSGRSNTGELFF.

The chain links TRBV9 to TRBJ1-5; D gene ambiguous. Germline values: CDR1 SGDLS, CDR2 YYNGEE. Trimming removed 0 bases at V and 4 bases at J, with 8 bases between. CDR3 length: 14 residues. CDR3 residues: CASSVEGGNQPQHF. The CDR3 DNA is TGTGCCAGCAGCGTAGAGGGCGGGAATCAGCCCCAGCATTTT.

There are a few counts of this clonotype. The chain uses TRBV19 and TRBJ1-5, with D unresolved. V lost 4 bases to trimming and J lost 5 bases, with 12 bases between them. Germline V gene sequence: CDR1 LNHDA, CDR2 SQIVND (reference sequence). There are 14 residues in the CDR3. The CDR3 region has the DNA TGTGCCAGTAGTAATTCGGCAGATTATCAGCCCCAGCATTTT. Protein: CASSNSADYQPQHF.